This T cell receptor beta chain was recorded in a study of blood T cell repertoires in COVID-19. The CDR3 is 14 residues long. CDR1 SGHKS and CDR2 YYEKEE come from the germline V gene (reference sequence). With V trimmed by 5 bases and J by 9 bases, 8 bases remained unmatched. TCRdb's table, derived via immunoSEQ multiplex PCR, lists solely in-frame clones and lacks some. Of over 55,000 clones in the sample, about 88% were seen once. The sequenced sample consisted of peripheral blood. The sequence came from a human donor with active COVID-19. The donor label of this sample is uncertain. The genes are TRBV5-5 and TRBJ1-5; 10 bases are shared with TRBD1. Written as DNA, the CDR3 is TGTGCCAGCAGTCCCGGGACAGGGGTGAGGCCCCAGCATTTT. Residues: CASSPGTGVRPQHF.